This T cell receptor (beta chain) was observed in a study of T cell repertoires in cytomegalovirus infection (dated by TCRdb to the late 2010s). At the level of the whole study: Donor HLA type was relevant to the analysis, because carriage of CMV infection together with the matching HLA type was indicated by public TCR beta signatures.

The germline V gene (reference sequence) provides CDR1 DFQATT and CDR2 SNEGSKA. The CDR3 sequence holds 15 residues, the cysteine and phenylalanine included. Only the CDR3 part of the read is kept: 45 bases, read in frame from the first base. V is pared back by 5 bases and J by 7 bases, with 23 bases lying between the germline termini. Broader findings and caveats from the paper: Carriers of CMV infection plus the relevant HLA type were discriminated by the cumulative frequency of public TCR beta family members in the study cohort and in an independent roughly 400-donor cohort. In the ex vivo response, HLA-C-restricted CMV-specific TCR beta clonotypes were dominant, and in two of eight donors the single most frequent clonotype came from this HLA-C-restricted group.

These reads were obtained on an Illumina HiSeq 1500. Using fastp trimming at Q25 and MiXCR clonotype assembly, TCRdb reanalyzed the public sequencing data and kept in-frame beta chains. Entries are consolidated by CDR3 protein sequence, retaining the most common genes and DNA. This sample gives 150,000 to 200,000 distinct CDR3 sequences in total; 9.5% of them show up just once. The top ten clones comprise approximately 4.3% of the sample. Many counts were recorded for this clonotype. Its target antigen remains unknown. Base-call qualities are not available, and no considerably larger clone is one nucleotide away.

The rearrangement joined TRBV20-1 to TRBJ2-5; TRBD2 could be the D gene, as 5 bases match. Specimen: PBMCs. This sequence was found in a human donor in good health (CMV status not recorded). Some clones in this sample may be carry-over from other donors' samples. The CDR3 region has the sequence CSAPTGMGLMRTQYF. The nucleotide sequence reads as follows: TGCAGTGCTCCTACGGGGATGGGCCTAATGCGGACCCAGTACTTC.